Presented here are 12 T cell receptor beta chains from one specimen sequenced in a study of cytomegalovirus exposure and HLA in healthy donors (dated by TCRdb to 2016 to 2017). Library generation was performed with the immunoSEQ multiplex PCR assay. The clones in this table, taken by TCRdb from immuneACCESS, are in-frame only. Not every clone is retained; where verified, under half of the shortfall comes from an unresolved V gene, and the cause of the rest is unknown. Within this sample are tens of thousands of clones, with about 96% of them counted one time only. Approximately 0.95% of the sample belongs to the ten largest clones. Sequenced: PBMCs. These TCRs come from a man in his late teens or twenties in good health and CMV-seronegative.

The V gene is TRBV23-1, the J gene TRBJ1-1; D not certain. TRBV23-1 is designated an ORF whose function remains uncertain. V lost 4 bases and J lost 1, with 4 bases in between. CDR3 length: 12 amino acids. CDR3 sequence reads: CASSPWNTEAFF. For the CDR3, the DNA is TGCGCCAGCAGTCCCTGGAACACTGAAGCTTTCTTT.

This clone was seen once. The rearrangement links TRBV5-5 to TRBJ1-2, with a possible D match to TRBD1 (5 bases). V shed 2 bases and J shed 5 bases, with 16 bases lying between them. The CDR3 contains 15 residues. Germline V lookup: CDR1 SGHKS, CDR2 YYEKEE (reference sequence). The chain's CDR3 is CASSFRVGVEYGYTF. As DNA, the CDR3 is TGTGCCAGCAGCTTCAGGGTTGGGGTGGAATATGGCTACACCTTC.

The chain recombines TRBV28 with TRBJ1-4, with D unclear. The CDR3 extends over 15 amino acids. Germline CDR1 is MDHEN and CDR2 is SYDVKM. Trimming cost V 3 bases and J 6 bases, with 14 bases left between them. The CDR3 protein is CASSFRSGGYEKLFF. CDR3 in DNA: TGTGCCAGCAGTTTTCGGTCCGGCGGGTATGAAAAACTGTTTTTT.

J is TRBJ2-3 and V is TRBV7-8; D is perhaps TRBD1 (6 bases). Trimming cost V 3 bases and J 2 bases, with 12 bases left between them. This CDR3 contains 15 residues. Germline V gene data show CDR1 as SGHVS and CDR2 as FQNEAQ. The CDR3 DNA follows: TGTGCCAGCAGCTTCATAGGACAGATCACAGATACGCAGTATTTT. It yields the protein CASSFIGQITDTQYF.

The rearrangement links TRBV29-1 to TRBJ1-4, with D possibly TRBD1 on 5 matching bases. Germline CDR1 SQVTM, CDR2 ANQGSEA. The germline V and J ends were trimmed by 6 bases and 5 bases, with 16 bases remaining between them. This CDR3 region has 14 residues. The CDR3 sequence is CSVATWGQNEKLFF. The CDR3 bases are TGCAGCGTCGCCACATGGGGCCAGAATGAAAAACTGTTTTTT.

The chain joins TRBV7-9 to TRBJ2-1, with D possibly matching TRBD1 (6 bases). Germline V gene sequence: CDR1 SEHNR, CDR2 FQNEAQ (reference sequence). Trimming shortened V by 6 bases and J by 6 bases, and 24 bases separated the two germline ends. This CDR3 contains 17 residues. The DNA for the CDR3 is TGTGCCAGCAGGCCCCCCGGGACACAACGACCCTTCAATGAGCAGTTCTTC. Translated: CASRPPGTQRPFNEQFF.

The V gene is TRBV19, the J gene TRBJ1-5; TRBD1 agrees at 8 bases. Germline V lookup: CDR1 LNHDA, CDR2 SQIVND (reference sequence). The CDR3 has 16 residues. Unmatched junction bases numbered 12, after V lost 5 bases and J lost 6 bases. CDR3 nucleotide sequence: TGTGCCAGTAGTCCGAATCGGACAGGGTTTGTTCAGCCCCAGCATTTT. This codes for CASSPNRTGFVQPQHF.

The gene calls are TRBV11-1 and TRBJ2-7; 8 bases agree with TRBD1. CDR1 SGHAT and CDR2 FQDESV come from the germline V gene (reference sequence). This CDR3 has 14 amino acids. The junction had 4 bases not matched to a gene; V was cut back by 3 bases and J by 3 bases. As DNA, the CDR3 is TGTGCCAGCAGCTTCAGGGGGCTCGGCTACGAGCAGTACTTC. It yields the protein CASSFRGLGYEQYF. The variable domain in full, completed from reference TRBV11-1 and TRBJ2-7, reads EAEVAQSPRYKITEKSQAVAFWCDPISGHATLYWYRQILGQGPELLVQFQDESVVDDSQLPKDRFSAERLKGVDSTLKIQPAELGDSAMYLCASSFRGLGYEQYFGPGTRLTVT.

The chain carries TRBV30 and TRBJ2-1, with a weak D call TRBD2 (6 bases). V lost 2 bases and J 4 bases, leaving 12 bases between the germline ends. This CDR3 region has 14 residues. Germline CDR1 and CDR2: GTSNPN and SVGIG (reference sequence). CDR3 in amino acids: CAWSWEAGYNEQFF. CDR3 DNA sequence: TGTGCCTGGAGTTGGGAGGCCGGGTACAATGAGCAGTTCTTC. Full variable domain (missing parts from reference TRBV30 and TRBJ2-1): SQTIHQWPATLVQPVGSPLSLECTVEGTSNPNLYWYRQAAGRGLQLLFYSVGIGQISSEVPQNLSASRPQDRQFILSSKKLLLSDSGFYLCAWSWEAGYNEQFFGPGTRLTVL.

The chain combines TRBV7-2 with TRBJ2-5; a possible D gene is TRBD2 (7 bases). Trimming took off 5 bases at V and 5 bases at J, with 18 bases between the two ends. The germline CDR1 and CDR2 sequences are SGHTA and FQGNSA. The CDR3 is 15 amino acids. The CDR3 loop reads CASSLVGGGHETQYF. The DNA of the CDR3 is TGTGCCAGCAGCCTCGTAGGGGGAGGGCACGAGACCCAGTACTTC.

This chain joins TRBV4-1 and TRBJ2-5; 7 bases map to TRBD2. V lost 3 bases and J lost 4; bases outside the gene matches: 11. Per germline, CDR1 MGHRA and CDR2 YSYEKL. The CDR3 totals 16 residues. CDR3 region: CASSQYYVRERETQYF. DNA of the CDR3: TGCGCCAGCAGCCAGTATTATGTGCGGGAGAGAGAGACCCAGTACTTC.

This rearrangement joins TRBV15 to TRBJ1-5, with 10 bases aligning to TRBD1. Looked up from germline, CDR1 is LNHNV and CDR2 is YYDKDF (reference sequence). After removal of 5 bases from V and 3 bases from J, the junction contained 10 bases not matched to a gene. The CDR3 covers 17 residues. CDR3 bases: TGTGCCACCAGCGGGCTTCGGGACAGGGGATTCAATCAGCCCCAGCATTTT. Translation: CATSGLRDRGFNQPQHF. The variable domain in full, completed from reference TRBV15 and TRBJ1-5, reads DAMVIQNPRYQVTQFGKPVTLSCSQTLNHNVMYWYQQKSSQAPKLLFHYYDKDFNNEADTPDNFQSRRPNTSFCFLDIRSPGLGDTAMYLCATSGLRDRGFNQPQHFGDGTRLSIL.